This TCR beta chain was observed in a study of Graves' ophthalmopathy and Graves' hyperthyroidism. Scientists amplified the TCR beta CDR3 regions from RNA transcripts. The workflow started with a first-round RT-PCR run with HTBI primers and then moved on to a second-round multiplex PCR. One entry per CDR3 protein results from TCRdb running MiXCR on the multiplex PCR reads. The table has about 550,000 distinct CDR3 sequences, approximately 35% seen once. Findings of the study overall: Cross-validated, the 13-signature model showed 87.88%/81.08% sensitivity/specificity, and 80%/75% in the test set.

Comments on this clonotype: What it binds is not known.

CDR1 is MDHEN and CDR2 is SYDVKM in the germline V gene. Trimming shortened V by 4 bases and J by 4 bases, and 13 bases separated the two germline ends. The CDR3 totals 14 residues. The TCR originated in an adult man with Graves' hyperthyroidism. The sample comprised peripheral blood or thyroid tissue (not recorded which). The chain carries TRBV28 and TRBJ1-1; D is unclear. CDR3 in amino acids: CASSYTLRATEAFF. CDR3 DNA: TGTGCCAGCAGTTATACCCTGAGGGCCACTGAAGCTTTCTTT.